The rows below give T cell receptor beta chains drawn from one sample of a study of blood T cell repertoires in COVID-19. Assay: immunoSEQ multiplex PCR; the TCRdb copy retains only in-frame clones and omits some. The repertoire consists of hundreds of thousands of clones, with 88% occurring once and the leading ten covering 0.9% to 1%. Material for sequencing was peripheral blood. The receptors come from a woman aged 40 to 55 who had recovered from COVID-19. The CDR3 runs from the conserved cysteine through the conserved F or W. The order of the fields is D gene, J gene, V gene, CDR3 DNA, CDR3 protein. D genes are given only for firm matches.

D gene: TRBD2
J gene: TRBJ2-7
V gene: TRBV9
CDR3 DNA: TGTGCCAGCAGCGCAGGACTAGCGGTCTCCTACGAGCAGTACTTC
CDR3 protein: CASSAGLAVSYEQYF

D gene: .
J gene: TRBJ2-7
V gene: TRBV20-1
CDR3 DNA: TGCAGTGCTAGAGCCAACTACGAGCAGTACTTC
CDR3 protein: CSARANYEQYF

D gene: TRBD1
J gene: TRBJ2-6
V gene: TRBV27
CDR3 DNA: TGTGCCAGCAGGCCCGGGACAGGGGGGAATGGGGCCAACGTCCTGACTTTC
CDR3 protein: CASRPGTGGNGANVLTF

D gene: TRBD2
J gene: TRBJ2-1
V gene: TRBV7-8
CDR3 DNA: TGTGCCAGCAGCTTAGCGGCGGCTAGCGGGAGCCATGAGCAGTTCTTC
CDR3 protein: CASSLAAASGSHEQFF

D gene: TRBD2
J gene: TRBJ2-7
V gene: TRBV6-1
CDR3 DNA: TGTGCCAGCAGTGAAAGATGGCGGGAGAAGGTCGAGCAGTACTTC
CDR3 protein: CASSERWREKVEQYF

D gene: TRBD2
J gene: TRBJ2-1
V gene: TRBV7-3
CDR3 DNA: TGTGCCAGCAGCTTAGTTAGCGGGATCCCCCACAATGAGCAGTTCTTC
CDR3 protein: CASSLVSGIPHNEQFF

D gene: TRBD1
J gene: TRBJ2-2
V gene: TRBV18
CDR3 DNA: TGTGCCAGCTCACGCCGGACAGGGGACACCGGGGAGCTGTTTTTT
CDR3 protein: CASSRRTGDTGELFF

D gene: TRBD1
J gene: TRBJ2-5
V gene: TRBV10-3
CDR3 DNA: TGTGCCACCAGGAGGGATCAGGGGGCCCAAGAGACCCAGTACTTC
CDR3 protein: CATRRDQGAQETQYF

D gene: TRBD1
J gene: TRBJ1-2
V gene: TRBV19
CDR3 DNA: TGTGCCAGTAGGCAACCAGGGGGCCGGTATGGCTACACCTTC
CDR3 protein: CASRQPGGRYGYTF

D gene: .
J gene: TRBJ1-5
V gene: TRBV30
CDR3 DNA: TGTGCCTGGCAAAGCAATAGCAATCAGCCCCAGCATTTT
CDR3 protein: CAWQSNSNQPQHF

D gene: .
J gene: TRBJ1-1
V gene: TRBV6-5
CDR3 DNA: TGTGCCAGCAGGGCTCGAAACACTGAAGCTTTCTTT
CDR3 protein: CASRARNTEAFF

D gene: TRBD2
J gene: TRBJ2-1
V gene: TRBV4-3
CDR3 DNA: TGCGCCAGCAGCCCTAGGGCTAGCGGGGCCCCTAATGAGCAGTTCTTC
CDR3 protein: CASSPRASGAPNEQFF

D gene: .
J gene: TRBJ2-5
V gene: TRBV11-3
CDR3 DNA: TGTGCCAGCAGCTTAGTGGGCGGGGAGGAGACCCAGTACTTC
CDR3 protein: CASSLVGGEETQYF

D gene: .
J gene: TRBJ2-5
V gene: TRBV6-4
CDR3 DNA: TGTGCCAGCAGGACAGGACAGCCCCAAGAGACCCAGTACTTC
CDR3 protein: CASRTGQPQETQYF

D gene: TRBD2
J gene: TRBJ2-1
V gene: TRBV24-1
CDR3 DNA: TGTGCCACCAGTGATTTCGGGACTAGCGGGAGTTATGAGCAGTTCTTC
CDR3 protein: CATSDFGTSGSYEQFF

D gene: TRBD1
J gene: TRBJ2-5
V gene: TRBV7-2
CDR3 DNA: TGTGCCAGCAGCCCAGGACAGGCCGGCAGGGCCCAGTACTTC
CDR3 protein: CASSPGQAGRAQYF

D gene: .
J gene: TRBJ1-2
V gene: TRBV29-1
CDR3 DNA: TGCAGCGTTGAAGGGGGGGATGGCTACACCTTC
CDR3 protein: CSVEGGDGYTF

D gene: TRBD1
J gene: TRBJ2-7
V gene: TRBV28
CDR3 DNA: TGTGCCCACCGAGGACAGGGGTACGAGCAGTACTTC
CDR3 protein: CAHRGQGYEQYF

D gene: TRBD1
J gene: TRBJ1-2
V gene: TRBV10-3
CDR3 DNA: TGTGCCATCAGGGAGCCGGGACAGGGGGGCACCTTC
CDR3 protein: CAIREPGQGGTF

D gene: .
J gene: TRBJ1-1
V gene: TRBV7-9
CDR3 DNA: TGTGCCAGCAGCTTAGCGCGACAGACGAACACTGAAGCTTTCTTT
CDR3 protein: CASSLARQTNTEAFF

D gene: .
J gene: TRBJ1-5
V gene: TRBV30
CDR3 DNA: TGTGCCTGGAGCCTCGCGGTCACGCCCCAGCATTTT
CDR3 protein: CAWSLAVTPQHF

D gene: TRBD1
J gene: TRBJ1-5
V gene: TRBV6-5
CDR3 DNA: TGTGCCAGCAGTTACTTCAGGGGGGCGCCCGGGCCCCAGCATTTT
CDR3 protein: CASSYFRGAPGPQHF

D gene: .
J gene: TRBJ1-1
V gene: TRBV18
CDR3 DNA: TGTGCCAGCTCACCACTCACCTTTATGACAGTCCACACTGAAGCTTTCTTT
CDR3 protein: CASSPLTFMTVHTEAFF

D gene: TRBD1
J gene: TRBJ1-6
V gene: TRBV15
CDR3 DNA: TGTGCCACCAGCAGCCAGCCAGGGGGCAATTCACCCCTCCACTTT
CDR3 protein: CATSSQPGGNSPLHF